This T cell receptor beta chain derives from a study of blood T cell repertoires in COVID-19. Assay: immunoSEQ multiplex PCR; the TCRdb copy retains only in-frame clones and omits some. Here the sample spans 260,000 or so clones, 86% being singletons. The ends were cut back, 7 bases at V and 2 bases at J, with 24 bases in the middle. This CDR3 has 17 residues. The germline V gene encodes CDR1 WSHSY and CDR2 SAAADI. Donors in Cohort 3 who had recovered were those with two negative PCRs, healthcare professional clearance, or resolution of their symptoms. This receptor was identified in a man aged 18 to 35 who had recovered from COVID-19. Sequencing used PBMCs or T cells enriched from blood (not recorded which). V gene TRBV10-2 combines with J gene TRBJ2-7, with unresolved D. The CDR3 loop reads CASKGRLGSYLTYEQYF. Here the CDR3 DNA reads TGCGCCAGCAAAGGTCGGCTCGGGTCGTACTTAACCTACGAGCAGTACTTC.